This T cell receptor beta chain was sequenced in a study of T cell therapy after organ transplantation. In the case of this clone: The antigen is unknown.

Time point reported: 20-29 weeks after completion of therapy. Produced via immunoSEQ multiplex PCR; TCRdb's table is partial and in-frame only. Of some 17,000 clones listed, over 75% are singletons. V gave up 8 bases and J gave up 0 bases; unmatched junction bases: 11. Germline V gene data show CDR1 as LNHDA and CDR2 as SQIVND (reference sequence). The CDR3 is 16 residues long. This chain uses TRBV19 with TRBJ1-1, with TRBD1 matching 8 bases. The sequences come from CD8+ T cells from blood, collected after autologous CMV-specific T cell therapy. This receptor was taken from a human patient who had received a solid organ transplant and had CMV disease. Part of the T cells may come from the graft donor. CDR3 region: CASFEGQEPLNTEAFF. For the CDR3, the DNA is TGTGCCAGTTTCGAGGGACAGGAGCCACTGAACACTGAAGCTTTCTTT. Full variable domain (rest looked up from reference TRBV19 and TRBJ1-1): DGGITQSPKYLFRKEGQNVTLSCEQNLNHDAMYWYRQDPGQGLRLIYYSQIVNDFQKGDIAEGYSVSREKKESFPLTVTSAQKNPTAFYLCASFEGQEPLNTEAFFGQGTRLTVV.